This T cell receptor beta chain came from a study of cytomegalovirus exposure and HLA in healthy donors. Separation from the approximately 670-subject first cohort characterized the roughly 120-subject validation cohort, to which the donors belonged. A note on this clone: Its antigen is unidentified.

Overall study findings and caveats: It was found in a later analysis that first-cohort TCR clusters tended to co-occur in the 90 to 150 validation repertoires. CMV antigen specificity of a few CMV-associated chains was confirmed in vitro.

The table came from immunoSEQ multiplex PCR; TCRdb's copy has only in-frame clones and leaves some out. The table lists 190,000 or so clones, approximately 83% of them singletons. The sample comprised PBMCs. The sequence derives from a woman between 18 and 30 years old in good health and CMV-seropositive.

CDR3 in amino acids: CASSPSENEQFF. Written as DNA, the CDR3 is TGTGCCAGCTCACCAAGTGAGAATGAGCAGTTCTTC. This chain joins TRBV18 and TRBJ2-1; D is undetermined. V was shortened by 2 bases and J by 7 bases, with 6 bases between the two germline ends. CDR3 length equals 12 residues. Germline CDR1 reads KGHSH; CDR2 reads LQKENI.